A single sample is the source of the 15 T cell receptor beta chains below, sequenced in a study of Ad26.COV2.S vaccination and SARS-CoV-2 variants. Treatment of the sample: some 20 received Ad26.COV2.S at low or high dose, single or two shots; roughly five received placebo; per-sample allocation not given. Day 63 following the first vaccine or placebo injection was when the samples were taken. Using immunoSEQ multiplex PCR, the repertoire was profiled, and TCRdb retains in-frame clones only, with some absent. Here the sample spans about 390,000 clones, 70% to 90% being singletons. The sample consisted of peripheral blood, taken in a trial of Ad26.COV2.S vaccine versus placebo. These receptors were taken from a person aged 18-60 years who received the Ad26.COV2.S COVID-19 vaccine or a placebo.

This chain links TRBV7-9 with TRBJ2-1; tentatively, D is TRBD2 (5 bases). The germline CDR1 and CDR2 sequences are SEHNR and FQNEAQ (reference sequence). This CDR3 spans 16 amino acids. The germline V and J ends were trimmed by 5 bases and 3 bases, with 17 bases remaining between them. CDR3 bases: TGTGCCAGCAGCCCGACCATCTCCGGGATCTACAATGAGCAGTTCTTC. This codes for CASSPTISGIYNEQFF.

The rearrangement uses TRBV2 and TRBJ2-1, with 15 bases identical to TRBD2. The CDR3 totals 16 residues. V trimming: 4 bases; J trimming: 5 bases; junction bases outside the gene matches: 3. Germline V gives CDR1 SNHLY, CDR2 FYNNEI. In nucleotides, the CDR3 is TGTGCCAGCAGTGGCTGGACTAGCGGGGGGGACAATGAGCAGTTCTTC. It codes for CASSGWTSGGDNEQFF.

This chain connects TRBV20-1 to TRBJ1-2; no firm D call. V was cut by 5 bases and J by 4 bases, with 8 bases left in between. This CDR3 is built from 11 residues. The germline CDR1 and CDR2 sequences are DFQATT and SNEGSKA (reference sequence). The CDR3 coding sequence is TGCAGTGCTCCACAAGGCTATGGCTACACCTTC. Translated, it gives CSAPQGYGYTF.

This chain links TRBV6-5 with TRBJ1-4; D gene ambiguous. Germline CDR1 MNHEY, CDR2 SVGAGI. Trimming pared 6 bases from V and 6 bases from J, leaving 11 bases between. This CDR3 has 13 amino acids. The CDR3 DNA sequence: TGTGCCAGCAGAACGGACGGATATGAAAAACTGTTTTTT. Translation: CASRTDGYEKLFF.

This chain joins TRBV11-2 and TRBJ2-1; D remains ambiguous. Trimming took off 3 bases at V and 4 bases at J, with 10 bases between the two ends. The CDR3 covers 14 residues. Germline lookup yields CDR1 SGHAT and CDR2 FQNNGV. CDR3 protein: CASSLEQTYNEQFF. CDR3 in DNA: TGTGCCAGCAGCTTGGAACAGACTTACAATGAGCAGTTCTTC. Full variable domain (remainder filled in from reference TRBV11-2 and TRBJ2-1): EAGVAQSPRYKIIEKRQSVAFWCNPISGHATLYWYQQILGQGPKLLIQFQNNGVVDDSQLPKDRFSAERLKGVDSTLKIQPAKLEDSAVYLCASSLEQTYNEQFFGPGTRLTVL.

The chain is built from TRBV27 and TRBJ1-2; 10 bases map to TRBD1. This CDR3 is 16 amino acids long. After removal of 10 bases from V and 6 bases from J, the junction contained 17 bases not matched to a gene. Germline V CDR1 and CDR2: MNHEY, SMNVEV (reference sequence). The chain's CDR3 is CATRQALDRGLDGYTF. The DNA for the CDR3 is TGTGCCACCAGGCAGGCCCTCGACAGGGGGCTTGATGGCTACACCTTC.

This chain connects TRBV30 to TRBJ1-1, with 7 bases that match TRBD1. Germline CDR1 reads GTSNPN; CDR2 reads SVGIG (reference sequence). The CDR3 length is 15 residues. V shed 2 bases and J 0 bases; nucleotides not matched to a gene: 6. CDR3 protein: CAWSRGRGLNTEAFF. As DNA, the CDR3 is TGTGCCTGGAGTAGAGGTAGGGGGCTGAACACTGAAGCTTTCTTT.

This clone turned up a few times. The gene calls are TRBV2 and TRBJ1-4; perhaps TRBD1 as D (5 bases). The CDR3 is made up of 16 amino acids. Trimming left V 7 bases short and J 1 base short, with 16 bases between. Germline V gene sequence: CDR1 SNHLY, CDR2 FYNNEI. The CDR3 DNA is TGTGCCAGCACCGAAACGGCGGGGCTAACTAATGAAAAACTGTTTTTT. It translates to CASTETAGLTNEKLFF.

The chain combines TRBV19 with TRBJ1-1; D gene ambiguous. The germline V gene encodes CDR1 LNHDA and CDR2 SQIVND (reference sequence). With 3 bases removed from V and 2 bases from J, the gap between germline ends came to 10 bases. This CDR3 region has 14 residues. CDR3 nucleotides: TGTGCCAGTAGTATGAGTGAGGGTAACACTGAAGCTTTCTTT. It encodes CASSMSEGNTEAFF.

The chain is built from TRBV10-3 and TRBJ2-1; 9 nucleotides align to TRBD2. The CDR3 covers 13 residues. After removal of 7 bases from V and 8 bases from J, the junction contained 6 bases not matched to a gene. Germline V gene sequence: CDR1 ENHRY, CDR2 SYGVKD. The CDR3 here is CAIKAGGGDEQFF. Written as DNA, the CDR3 is TGTGCCATCAAAGCGGGGGGCGGCGATGAGCAGTTCTTC.

This chain connects TRBV11-3 to TRBJ2-1; D perhaps matches TRBD1 (5 bases). The CDR3 spans 16 residues. Germline V gene sequence: CDR1 SGHNT, CDR2 YENEEA. V shed 5 bases and J shed 2 bases, with 16 bases lying between them. In DNA form, the CDR3 reads TGTGCCAGCAGCCCCCGTGGGGCGAATCCCTACAATGAGCAGTTCTTC. Amino acid sequence: CASSPRGANPYNEQFF.

V and J are TRBV5-1 and TRBJ1-2; a weak D match, TRBD1 (6 bases). The CDR3 consists of 15 residues. The V gene lost 5 bases and the J gene lost 2 bases, with 16 bases spanning the gap. Germline V lookup: CDR1 SGHRS, CDR2 YFSETQ. This CDR3 is CASRAGDQANYGYTF. CDR3 in DNA: TGCGCCAGCAGGGCAGGGGACCAAGCAAACTATGGCTACACCTTC.

The chain uses TRBV5-1 and TRBJ2-1; D might be TRBD1 (6 bases). The CDR3 is 14 residues long. In germline, CDR1 is SGHRS, CDR2 YFSETQ. Deletions cut 6 bases from V and 4 bases from J, with 14 bases between. The CDR3 coding sequence is TGCGCCAGCACCAAAGAAGACAGGTACAATGAGCAGTTCTTC. It translates to CASTKEDRYNEQFF.

The rearrangement uses TRBV2 and TRBJ1-5; D might be TRBD1 (5 bases). This CDR3 comprises 14 residues. CDR1 and CDR2 (germline): SNHLY, FYNNEI. Deletions cut 3 bases from V and 4 bases from J, with 10 bases between. CDR3 in amino acids: CASSDGRVNQPQHF. CDR3 DNA: TGTGCCAGCAGTGACGGCAGGGTTAATCAGCCCCAGCATTTT.

The J gene is TRBJ2-5, the V gene TRBV5-1; no definite D call. V was trimmed by 0 bases and J by 3 bases, leaving 9 bases between them. Germline CDR1 and CDR2: SGHRS and YFSETQ. The CDR3 has 14 amino acids. DNA for the CDR3: TGCGCCAGCAGCTTGGAGGGAAACAAAGAGACCCAGTACTTC. Translating it yields CASSLEGNKETQYF.